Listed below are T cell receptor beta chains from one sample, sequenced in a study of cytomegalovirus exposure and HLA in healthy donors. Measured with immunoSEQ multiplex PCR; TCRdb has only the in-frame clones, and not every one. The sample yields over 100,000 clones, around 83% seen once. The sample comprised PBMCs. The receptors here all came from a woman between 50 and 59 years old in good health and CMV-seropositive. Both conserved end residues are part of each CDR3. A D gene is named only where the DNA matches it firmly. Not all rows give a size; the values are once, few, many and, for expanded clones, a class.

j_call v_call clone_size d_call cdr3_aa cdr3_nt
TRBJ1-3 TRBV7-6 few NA CASSSSGTGNTIYF TGTGCCAGCAGCTCCTCGGGTACTGGAAACACCATATATTTT
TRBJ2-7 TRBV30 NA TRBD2 CAWTTSGPFRQYF TGTGCCTGGACAACTAGCGGCCCCTTTAGGCAGTACTTC
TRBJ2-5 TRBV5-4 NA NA CASSFQDRQETQYF TGTGCCAGCAGCTTCCAGGACAGACAAGAGACCCAGTACTTC
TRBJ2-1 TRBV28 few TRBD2 CASIPSGGYEQFF TGTGCCAGCATCCCGAGCGGGGGGTATGAGCAGTTCTTC
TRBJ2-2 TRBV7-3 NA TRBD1 CASSLRQQGTAGELFF TGTGCCAGCAGCTTACGGCAACAGGGGACGGCCGGGGAGCTGTTTTTT
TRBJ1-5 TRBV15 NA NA CATSTLTVRTYPQHF TGTGCCACCAGCACCTTAACGGTACGCACGTATCCCCAGCATTTT
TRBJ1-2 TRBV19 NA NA CASSHGQYGYTF TGTGCCAGTAGTCACGGACAGTATGGCTACACCTTC
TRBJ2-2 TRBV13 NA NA CASSPTDYPNTGELFF TGTGCCAGCAGCCCCACGGACTACCCGAACACCGGGGAGCTGTTTTTT
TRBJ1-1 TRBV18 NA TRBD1 CASSPRQGHAEAFF TGTGCCAGCTCCCCAAGACAGGGGCATGCTGAAGCTTTCTTT
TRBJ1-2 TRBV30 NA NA CAWRGGPNGYTF TGTGCCTGGAGAGGAGGGCCTAATGGCTACACCTTC
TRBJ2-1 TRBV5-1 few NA CASSFVSGTYNEQFF TGCGCCAGCAGCTTCGTCTCAGGGACCTACAATGAGCAGTTCTTC
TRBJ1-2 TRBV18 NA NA CASSPSREFRYTF TGTGCCAGCTCACCATCCCGTGAGTTCCGCTACACCTTC
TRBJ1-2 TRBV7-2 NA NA CASSLETPGSYGYTF TGTGCCAGCAGCTTAGAGACCCCGGGATCCTATGGCTACACCTTC
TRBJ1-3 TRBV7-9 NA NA CASSLKGQSGNTIYF TGTGCCAGCAGCTTAAAAGGACAAAGTGGAAACACCATATATTTT
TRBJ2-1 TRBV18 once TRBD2 CASSPRLAGGPRFF TGTGCCAGCTCACCGAGACTAGCGGGAGGCCCACGGTTCTTC
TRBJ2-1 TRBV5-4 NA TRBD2 CASSLAGVSYNEQFF TGTGCCAGCAGCTTAGCGGGAGTATCCTACAATGAGCAGTTCTTC
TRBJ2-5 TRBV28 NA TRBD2 CASSWGLAGVTYQETQYF TGTGCCAGCAGCTGGGGACTAGCGGGGGTGACTTACCAAGAGACCCAGTACTTC
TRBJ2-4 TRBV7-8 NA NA CASSLGLSQVGKNIQYF TGTGCCAGCAGCTTGGGGCTTTCCCAGGTGGGCAAAAACATTCAGTACTTC
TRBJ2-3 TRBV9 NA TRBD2 CASSWSGGISSTQYF TGTGCCAGCAGCTGGAGCGGGGGGATATCCTCCACGCAGTATTTT
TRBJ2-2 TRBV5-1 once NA CASAVALGTGELFF TGCGCCAGCGCGGTAGCATTAGGAACCGGGGAGCTGTTTTTT
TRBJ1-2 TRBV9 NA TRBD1 CASSADRDGYTF TGTGCCAGCAGCGCTGACAGGGACGGCTACACCTTC
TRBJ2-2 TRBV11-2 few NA CASSWGRRAGTGELFF TGTGCCAGCAGCTGGGGCAGGAGAGCTGGGACCGGGGAGCTGTTTTTT
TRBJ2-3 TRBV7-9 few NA CASRPGTFSDTQYF TGTGCCAGCAGACCAGGGACATTCTCCGATACGCAGTATTTT
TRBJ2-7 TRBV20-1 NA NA CSAYRAHEQYF TGCAGTGCTTACAGGGCTCACGAGCAGTACTTC
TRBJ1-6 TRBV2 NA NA CASSDRGNSPLHF TGTGCCAGCAGTGACAGAGGGAATTCACCCCTCCACTTT
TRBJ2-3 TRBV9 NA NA CASSLAGDTQYF TGTGCCAGCAGCTTGGCGGGGGATACGCAGTATTTT
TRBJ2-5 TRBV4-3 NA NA CASSQEPERATQYF TGCGCCAGCAGCCAAGAACCCGAAAGAGCCACCCAGTACTTC
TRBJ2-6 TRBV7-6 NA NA CASSLSRLEGIFSGANVLTF TGTGCCAGCAGCTTATCTCGCTTGGAGGGAATCTTCTCTGGGGCCAACGTCCTGACTTTC
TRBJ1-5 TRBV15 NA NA CATSRDYPGSNQPQHF TGTGCCACCAGCAGAGATTATCCCGGTAGCAATCAGCCCCAGCATTTT
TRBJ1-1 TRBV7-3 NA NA CASSQLGPPGTEAFF TGTGCCAGCAGCCAACTCGGTCCTCCCGGGACTGAAGCTTTCTTT
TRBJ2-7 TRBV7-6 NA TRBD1 CASSREFGQGEQYF TGTGCCAGCAGCCGCGAATTCGGACAGGGCGAGCAGTACTTC
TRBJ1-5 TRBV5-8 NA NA CASSLEGFVTQPQHF TGTGCCAGCAGCTTGGAGGGGTTTGTTACTCAGCCCCAGCATTTT
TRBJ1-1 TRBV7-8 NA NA CASSSKRAEAFF TGTGCCAGCAGCTCCAAGCGGGCTGAAGCTTTCTTT
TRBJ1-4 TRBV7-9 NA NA CASREATNEKLFF TGTGCCAGCCGGGAAGCAACTAATGAAAAACTGTTTTTT
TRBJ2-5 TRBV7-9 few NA CASSLPQRLAGDQETQYF TGTGCCAGCAGCTTACCCCAAAGGCTAGCAGGTGATCAAGAGACCCAGTACTTC
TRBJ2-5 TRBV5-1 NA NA CASSLGRGIETQYF TGCGCCAGCAGCTTGGGCCGGGGAATAGAGACCCAGTACTTC
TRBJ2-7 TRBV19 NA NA CASSIKAALPYEQYF TGTGCCAGTAGTATCAAGGCGGCTCTTCCCTACGAGCAGTACTTC
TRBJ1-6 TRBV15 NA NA CATSRGGDAYNSPLHF TGTGCCACCAGCAGAGGGGGGGACGCCTATAATTCACCCCTCCACTTT
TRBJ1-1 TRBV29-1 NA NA CSVGEGAKNTEAFF TGCAGCGTTGGGGAAGGGGCTAAGAACACTGAAGCTTTCTTT
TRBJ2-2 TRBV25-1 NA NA CASSGQNTGELFF TGTGCCAGCTCGGGACAGAACACCGGGGAGCTGTTTTTT
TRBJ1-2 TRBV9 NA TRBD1 CASSSQGARYGYTF TGTGCCAGCAGCTCCCAGGGGGCTCGGTATGGCTACACCTTC
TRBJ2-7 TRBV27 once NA CASSSHRDPYEQYF TGTGCCAGCAGTTCACACAGGGACCCCTACGAGCAGTACTTC
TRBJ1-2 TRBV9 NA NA CASSASGSNYGYTF TGTGCCAGCAGCGCCTCGGGGAGTAACTATGGCTACACCTTC
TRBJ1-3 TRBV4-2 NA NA CASSQLGVSAGNTIYF TGTGCCAGCAGCCAACTAGGTGTTTCGGCTGGAAACACCATATATTTT
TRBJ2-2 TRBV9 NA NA CASSPQGSTTGELFF TGTGCCAGCAGCCCCCAGGGGTCGACCACCGGGGAGCTGTTTTTT
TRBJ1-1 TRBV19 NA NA CATTRGGTEAFF TGTGCCACCACTAGAGGGGGCACTGAAGCTTTCTTT
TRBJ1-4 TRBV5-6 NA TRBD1 CASSSDRVANEKLFF TGTGCCAGCAGCTCCGACAGGGTGGCTAATGAAAAACTGTTTTTT
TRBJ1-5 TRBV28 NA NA CASSQGNQPQHF TGTGCCAGCAGTCAGGGGAATCAGCCCCAGCATTTT
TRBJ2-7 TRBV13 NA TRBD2 CASSLVWASGGYEQYF TGTGCCAGCAGCTTAGTTTGGGCTAGCGGGGGGTACGAGCAGTACTTC
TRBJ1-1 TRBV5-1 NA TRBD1 CASSLTGGDTEAFF TGCGCCAGCAGCTTGACAGGGGGTGACACTGAAGCTTTCTTT
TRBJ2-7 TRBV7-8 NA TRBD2 CASSRGLATSYEQYF TGTGCCAGCAGCCGAGGACTAGCGACTAGCTACGAGCAGTACTTC
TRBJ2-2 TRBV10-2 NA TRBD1 CASSDRGQGNTGELFF TGCGCCAGCAGTGATAGGGGACAGGGGAACACCGGGGAGCTGTTTTTT
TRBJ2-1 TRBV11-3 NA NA CASSPEGGGLGEQFF TGTGCCAGCAGCCCTGAGGGGGGGGGCCTGGGTGAGCAGTTCTTC
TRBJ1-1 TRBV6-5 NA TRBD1 CATSDRVNTEAFF TGTGCCACGTCGGACAGGGTGAACACTGAAGCTTTCTTT
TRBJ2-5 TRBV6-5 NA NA CASRPRAAWETQYF TGTGCCAGCAGGCCCAGGGCAGCCTGGGAGACCCAGTACTTC